The subject of this entry is one T cell receptor beta chain. Trimming shortened V by 3 bases and J by 5 bases, and 14 bases separated the two germline ends. Per germline, CDR1 SGHTA and CDR2 FQGNSA. This CDR3 is built from 14 residues. These data belong to a study of cytomegalovirus exposure and HLA in healthy donors. Primers for the PCR totalled 60 Vbeta and 13 Jbeta. Profiling relied on immunoSEQ multiplex PCR, and the TCRdb table lists in-frame clones only, not all of them. The repertoire includes about 230,000 clones, around 78% of them detected once, and more than 0.45% sits in the top ten. Material for sequencing was PBMCs. The chain uses TRBV7-2 and TRBJ2-7; D perhaps matches TRBD2 (6 bases). The receptor was derived from a boy aged 5-17 years in good health and CMV-seronegative. CDR3 protein: CASSFLGGDDEQYF. CDR3 nucleotides: TGTGCCAGCAGCTTCCTGGGCGGGGACGACGAGCAGTACTTC. Looking up the rest from reference TRBV7-2 and TRBJ2-7 gives the full variable domain: GAGVSQSPSNKVTEKGKDVELRCDPISGHTALYWYRQSLGQGLEFLIYFQGNSAPDKSGLPSDRFSAERTGGSVSTLTIQRTQQEDSAVYLCASSFLGGDDEQYFGPGTRLTVT.